These 9 T cell receptor beta chains came from one sample sequenced in a study of blood T cell repertoires in COVID-19. This table comes from immunoSEQ multiplex PCR, and its TCRdb copy is limited to in-frame clones, with some not included. The sample carries under 250,000 clones, around 81% recorded once. The sample comprised peripheral blood. Receptors were obtained from a woman in her seventies with acute or convalescent COVID-19.

The chain carries TRBV4-3 and TRBJ2-7, with 7 bases identical to TRBD1. Germline-derived CDR1 and CDR2 are LGHNA and YSLEER. V trimming: 4 bases; J trimming: 2 bases; junction bases outside the gene matches: 2. CDR3 length: 13 residues. The CDR3 sequence is CASSPDRAYEQYF. The CDR3 region has the DNA TGCGCCAGCAGCCCCGACAGGGCCTACGAGCAGTACTTC.

The chain carries TRBV6-1 and TRBJ1-5; no clear D gene. Germline loops: CDR1 MNHNS, CDR2 SASEGT. This CDR3 has 15 residues. The V end was cut by 2 bases, the J end by 11 bases, with 19 bases between. Here the CDR3 DNA reads TGTGCCAGCAGTGAACGTTGGGCGGAGGTAATGGCCCAGCATTTT. It yields the protein CASSERWAEVMAQHF.

This sequence joins TRBV3-1 (or the pseudogene TRBV3-2) and TRBJ2-3; D is perhaps TRBD2 (5 bases). Trimming left V 0 bases short and J 1 base short, with 14 bases between. The CDR3 is 17 residues long. Germline V gene lookup returns CDR1 LGHDT and CDR2 YNNKEL (reference sequence). The CDR3 loop is CASSQDLAEGRTDTQYF. The CDR3 DNA is TGTGCCAGCAGCCAAGATCTAGCAGAGGGTCGCACAGATACGCAGTATTTT.

This rearrangement joins TRBV18 to TRBJ2-2, with D perhaps matching TRBD2 (5 bases). Germline CDR1 and CDR2: KGHSH and LQKENI. This CDR3 has 18 residues. Deletions cut 1 base from V and 6 bases from J, with 21 bases between. This CDR3 is CASSPLLITTSSSGELFF. The CDR3 DNA follows: TGTGCCAGCTCACCACTTTTGATTACGACGTCTAGCTCCGGGGAGCTGTTTTTT.

This chain uses TRBV7-9 with TRBJ2-5; TRBD2 matches at 11 bases. This CDR3 region has 15 residues. Germline V gene sequence: CDR1 SEHNR, CDR2 FQNEAQ (reference sequence). V trimming: 5 bases; J trimming: 2 bases; junction bases outside the gene matches: 4. CDR3 residues: CASSPSGGRQETQYF. The CDR3 DNA follows: TGTGCCAGCAGCCCTAGCGGGGGGCGTCAAGAGACCCAGTACTTC.

This clone was recorded a few times. The chain carries TRBV3-1 (or the pseudogene TRBV3-2) and TRBJ1-4; the match to TRBD1 covers 8 bases. The germline V gene has CDR1 LGHDT and CDR2 YNNKEL (reference sequence). The CDR3 covers 16 residues. The trim removed 4 bases at V and 10 bases at J, leaving 14 bases unmatched. The CDR3 here is CASSPSDRGGRVKLFF. As DNA, the CDR3 is TGTGCCAGCAGCCCGTCCGACAGGGGAGGGCGGGTAAAACTGTTTTTT.

V gene TRBV5-1 combines with J gene TRBJ2-2; tentative D call: TRBD2 (6 bases). The length of the CDR3 is 17 residues. The germline V gene encodes CDR1 SGHRS and CDR2 YFSETQ. The germline V and J ends were trimmed by 2 bases and 5 bases, with 19 bases remaining between them. The CDR3 DNA follows: TGCGCCAGCAGCTTCGTGAAGGGGCTAGGGAGGACCGGGGAGCTGTTTTTT. Residues: CASSFVKGLGRTGELFF.

CDR3 coding DNA: TGTGCCAGCAGAGGCGCGGGTGAGGCCCAGTACTTC. It encodes CASRGAGEAQYF. The chain combines TRBV6-5 with TRBJ2-5, with D maybe TRBD2 (5 bases). V was cut by 6 bases and J by 9 bases, with 14 bases left in between. Germline V gene data show CDR1 as MNHEY and CDR2 as SVGAGI. The CDR3 has 12 residues.

The chain joins TRBV3-1 (or the pseudogene TRBV3-2) to TRBJ2-1; 9 bases fit TRBD2. The CDR3 extends over 16 amino acids. V shed 0 bases, J shed 8 bases, and the junction held 8 bases outside the gene matches. CDR1 and CDR2 (germline): LGHDT, YNNKEL (reference sequence). The CDR3 protein is CASSQEGRGGTDEQFF. The CDR3 DNA reads TGTGCCAGCAGCCAAGAGGGGCGGGGGGGTACCGATGAGCAGTTCTTC.